This TCR beta chain was identified in a study of patients and donors after allogeneic stem cell transplantation. The germline gives CDR1 SGHTA, CDR2 FQGNSA. This CDR3 contains 15 residues. The V end was cut by 4 bases, the J end by 5 bases, with 17 bases between. TCRdb fed the RT-PCR reads into MiXCR, producing one record per CDR3 protein. The data contain about 960,000 distinct CDR3 sequences, roughly 18% of them singletons. This sequence originates from a human donor who was either an allogeneic HSCT recipient or a stem cell or donor lymphocyte infusion donor (not recorded which). It is not recorded whose cells these are; they may come from a transplant donor. The V gene is TRBV7-2, the J gene TRBJ1-1, with a weak D call TRBD1 (6 bases). Sequencing was done on a sample of blood, either unsorted or a sorted T cell fraction (not recorded which). CDR3 amino acids: CASSSPGGRRTEAFF. CDR3 coding DNA: TGTGCCAGCAGCTCCCCCGGGGGGCGACGTACTGAAGCTTTCTTT.